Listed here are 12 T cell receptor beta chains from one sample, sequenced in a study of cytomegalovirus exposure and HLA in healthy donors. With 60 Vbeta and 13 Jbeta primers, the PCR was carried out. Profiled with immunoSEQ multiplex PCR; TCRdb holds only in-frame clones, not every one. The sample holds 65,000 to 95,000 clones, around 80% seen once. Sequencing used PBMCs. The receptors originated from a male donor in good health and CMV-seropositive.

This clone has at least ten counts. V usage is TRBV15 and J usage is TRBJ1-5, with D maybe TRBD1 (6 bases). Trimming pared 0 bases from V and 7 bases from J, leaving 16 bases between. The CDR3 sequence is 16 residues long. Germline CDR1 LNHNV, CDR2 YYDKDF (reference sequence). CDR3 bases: TGTGCCACCAGCAGAGAGGGGGCAGGGTACAACCAGCCCCAGCATTTT. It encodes CATSREGAGYNQPQHF.

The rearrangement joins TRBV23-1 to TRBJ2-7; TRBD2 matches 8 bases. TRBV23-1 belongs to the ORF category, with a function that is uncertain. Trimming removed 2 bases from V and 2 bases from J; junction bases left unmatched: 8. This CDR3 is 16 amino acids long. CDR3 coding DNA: TGCGCCAGCAGTCAACAGGAACTAGCGGAACCCTACGAGCAGTACTTC. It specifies CASSQQELAEPYEQYF.

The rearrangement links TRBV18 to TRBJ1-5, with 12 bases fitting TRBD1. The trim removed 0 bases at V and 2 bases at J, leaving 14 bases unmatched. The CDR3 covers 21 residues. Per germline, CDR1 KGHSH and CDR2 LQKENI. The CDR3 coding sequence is TGTGCCAGCTCACCACCCTTGCGGGACAGGGGGCCTCTAGAGCGCAATCAGCCCCAGCATTTT. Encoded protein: CASSPPLRDRGPLERNQPQHF.

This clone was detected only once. CDR3 sequence (DNA): TGTGCCAGTAGCACCGAACAGGGGTCCTACGAGCAGTACTTC. Residues: CASSTEQGSYEQYF. V is TRBV19 and J is TRBJ2-7; TRBD1 aligns across 7 bases. Trimming cost V 6 bases and J 1 base; bases outside gene matches: 6. The CDR3 length is 14 residues. Germline V gene data show CDR1 as LNHDA and CDR2 as SQIVND (reference sequence).

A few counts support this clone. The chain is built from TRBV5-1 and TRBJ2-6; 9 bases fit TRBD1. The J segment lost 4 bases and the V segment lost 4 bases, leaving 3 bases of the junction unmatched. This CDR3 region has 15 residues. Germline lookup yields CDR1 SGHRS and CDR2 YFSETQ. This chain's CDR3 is CASSLQGAGANVLTF. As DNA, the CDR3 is TGCGCCAGCAGCCTACAGGGGGCCGGGGCCAACGTCCTGACTTTC.

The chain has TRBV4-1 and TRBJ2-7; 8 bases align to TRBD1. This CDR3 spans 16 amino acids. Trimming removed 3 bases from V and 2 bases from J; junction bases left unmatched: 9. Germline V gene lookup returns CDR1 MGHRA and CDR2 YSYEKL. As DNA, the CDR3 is TGCGCCAGCAGCCACCCGCCGGGACAGGTCCCCTACGAGCAGTACTTC. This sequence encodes CASSHPPGQVPYEQYF.

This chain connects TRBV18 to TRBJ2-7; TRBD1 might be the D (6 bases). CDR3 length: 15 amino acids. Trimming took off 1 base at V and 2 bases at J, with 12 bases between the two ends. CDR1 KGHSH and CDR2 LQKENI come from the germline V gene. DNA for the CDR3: TGTGCCAGCTCACCACGGGGGCCCAGGACCTACGAGCAGTACTTC. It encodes CASSPRGPRTYEQYF.

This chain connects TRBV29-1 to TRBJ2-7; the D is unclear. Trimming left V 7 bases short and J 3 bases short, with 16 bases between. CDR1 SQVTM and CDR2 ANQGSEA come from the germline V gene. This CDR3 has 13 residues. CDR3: CSANRATCYEQYF. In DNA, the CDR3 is TGCAGCGCCAATCGAGCTACGTGCTACGAGCAGTACTTC.

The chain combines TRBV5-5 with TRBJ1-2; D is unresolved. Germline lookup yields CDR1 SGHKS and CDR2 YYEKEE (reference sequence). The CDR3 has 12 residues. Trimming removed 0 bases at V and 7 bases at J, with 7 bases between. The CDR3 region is CASSLVEGGYTF. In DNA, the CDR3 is TGTGCCAGCAGCTTGGTTGAGGGTGGCTACACCTTC.

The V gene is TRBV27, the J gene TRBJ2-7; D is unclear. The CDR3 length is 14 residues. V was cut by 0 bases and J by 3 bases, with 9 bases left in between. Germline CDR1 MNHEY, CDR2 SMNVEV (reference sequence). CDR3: CASSLSAVIYEQYF. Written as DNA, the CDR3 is TGTGCCAGCAGTTTATCCGCGGTGATCTACGAGCAGTACTTC.

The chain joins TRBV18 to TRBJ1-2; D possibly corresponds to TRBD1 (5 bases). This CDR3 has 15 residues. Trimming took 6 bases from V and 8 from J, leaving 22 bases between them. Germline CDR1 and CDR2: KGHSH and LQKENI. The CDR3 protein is CASSSGPTAPGGYTF. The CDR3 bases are TGTGCCAGCTCGTCAGGCCCGACAGCCCCAGGCGGCTACACCTTC.

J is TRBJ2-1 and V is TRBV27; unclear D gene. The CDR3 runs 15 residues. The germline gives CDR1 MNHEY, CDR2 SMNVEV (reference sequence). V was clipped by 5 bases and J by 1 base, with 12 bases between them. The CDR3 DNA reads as TGTGCCAGCAGTGGTGCGTTCGGTTCCTACAATGAGCAGTTCTTC. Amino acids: CASSGAFGSYNEQFF.